A single count supports the clone carrying this TCR beta chain. The sample originates from a study of T cell changes during pregnancy in multiple sclerosis. In germline, CDR1 is MGHRA, CDR2 YSYEKL. This CDR3 has 18 residues. V shed 4 bases, J shed 0 bases, and the junction held 9 bases outside the gene matches. Using immunoSEQ multiplex PCR, the repertoire was profiled, and TCRdb retains in-frame clones only, with some absent. The sample records tens of thousands of clones, about nine tenths being singletons. The clonotype was recovered from a female donor with multiple sclerosis, enrolled in a pregnancy study. This sample comprised CD8+ T cells from peripheral blood mononuclear cells, obtained in the second trimester of pregnancy. The genes are TRBV4-1 and TRBJ2-6; 7 bases match TRBD1. The CDR3 DNA reads as TGCGCCAGCAGCCTGTCCCTAGGGACAGCCTCTGGGGCCAACGTCCTGACTTTC. Amino acids: CASSLSLGTASGANVLTF.